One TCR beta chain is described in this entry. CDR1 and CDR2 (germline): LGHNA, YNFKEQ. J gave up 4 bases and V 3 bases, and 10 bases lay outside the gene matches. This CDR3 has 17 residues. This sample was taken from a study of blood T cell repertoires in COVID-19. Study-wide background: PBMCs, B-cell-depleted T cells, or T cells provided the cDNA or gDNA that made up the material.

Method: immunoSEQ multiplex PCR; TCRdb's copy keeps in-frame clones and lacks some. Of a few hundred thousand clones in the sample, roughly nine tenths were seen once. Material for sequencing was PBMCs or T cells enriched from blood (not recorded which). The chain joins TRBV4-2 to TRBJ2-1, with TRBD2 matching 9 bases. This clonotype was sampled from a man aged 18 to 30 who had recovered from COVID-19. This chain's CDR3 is CASSQSSGTSRYNEQFF. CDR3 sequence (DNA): TGTGCCAGCAGCCAGAGTTCCGGGACTAGCCGGTACAATGAGCAGTTCTTC.